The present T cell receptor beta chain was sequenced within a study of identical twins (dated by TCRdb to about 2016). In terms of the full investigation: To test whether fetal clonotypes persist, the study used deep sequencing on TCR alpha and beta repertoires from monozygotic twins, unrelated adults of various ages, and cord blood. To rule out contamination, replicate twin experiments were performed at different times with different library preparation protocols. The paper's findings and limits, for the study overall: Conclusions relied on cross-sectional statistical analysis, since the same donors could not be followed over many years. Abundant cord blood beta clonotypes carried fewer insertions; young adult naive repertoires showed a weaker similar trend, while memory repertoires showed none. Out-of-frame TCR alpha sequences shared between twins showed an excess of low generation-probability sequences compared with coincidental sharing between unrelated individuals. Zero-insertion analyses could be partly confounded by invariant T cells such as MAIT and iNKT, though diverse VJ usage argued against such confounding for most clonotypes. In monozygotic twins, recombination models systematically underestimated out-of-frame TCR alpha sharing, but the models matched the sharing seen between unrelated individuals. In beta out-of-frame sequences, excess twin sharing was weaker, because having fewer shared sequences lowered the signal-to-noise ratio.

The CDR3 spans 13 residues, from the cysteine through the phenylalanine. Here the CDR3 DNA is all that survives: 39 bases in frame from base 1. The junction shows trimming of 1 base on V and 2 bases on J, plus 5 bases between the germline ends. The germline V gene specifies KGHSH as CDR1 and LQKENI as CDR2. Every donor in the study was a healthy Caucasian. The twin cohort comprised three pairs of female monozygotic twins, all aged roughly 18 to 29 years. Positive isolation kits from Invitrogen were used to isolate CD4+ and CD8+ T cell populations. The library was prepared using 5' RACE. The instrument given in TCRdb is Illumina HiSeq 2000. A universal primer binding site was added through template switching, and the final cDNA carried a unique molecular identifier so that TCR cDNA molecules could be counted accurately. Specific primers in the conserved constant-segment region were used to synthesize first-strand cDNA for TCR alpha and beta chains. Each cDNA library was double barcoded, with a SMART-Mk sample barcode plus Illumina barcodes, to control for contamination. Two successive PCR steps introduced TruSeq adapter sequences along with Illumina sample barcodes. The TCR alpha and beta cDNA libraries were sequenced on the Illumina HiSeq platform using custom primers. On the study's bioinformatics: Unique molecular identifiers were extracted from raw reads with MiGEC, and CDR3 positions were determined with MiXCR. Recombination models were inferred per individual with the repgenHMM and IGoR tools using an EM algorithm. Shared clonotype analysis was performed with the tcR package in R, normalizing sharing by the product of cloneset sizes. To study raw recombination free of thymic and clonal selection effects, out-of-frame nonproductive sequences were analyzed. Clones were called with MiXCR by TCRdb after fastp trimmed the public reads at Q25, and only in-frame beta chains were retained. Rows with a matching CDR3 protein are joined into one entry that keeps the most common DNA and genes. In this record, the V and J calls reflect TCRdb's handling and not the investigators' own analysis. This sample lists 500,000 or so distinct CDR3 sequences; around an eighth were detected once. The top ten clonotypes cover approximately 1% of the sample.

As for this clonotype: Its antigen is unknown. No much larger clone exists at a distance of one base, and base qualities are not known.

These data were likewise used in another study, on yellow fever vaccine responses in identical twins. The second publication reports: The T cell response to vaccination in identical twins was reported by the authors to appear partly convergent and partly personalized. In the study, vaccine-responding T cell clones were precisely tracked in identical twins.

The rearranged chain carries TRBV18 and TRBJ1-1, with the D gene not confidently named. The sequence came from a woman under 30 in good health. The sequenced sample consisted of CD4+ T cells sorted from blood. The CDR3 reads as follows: CASSPLSNTEAFF. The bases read TGTGCCAGCTCACCACTTTCTAACACTGAAGCTTTCTTT.